This TCR beta chain was documented in a study of blood T cells in healthy people across ages. Germline CDR1 reads MNHNS; CDR2 reads SASEGT. J gave up 6 bases and V 8 bases, and 6 bases lay outside the gene matches. The CDR3 is 13 residues long. Next came a second PCR, run for roughly 6 to 11 cycles, which used a sample-barcoded 5' primer along with a J-beta primer mix. Each cDNA was tagged by a template-switch adaptor containing 12 random nucleotides. TCRdb itself ran the 5' RACE reads through MiXCR, one entry per CDR3 protein. This table has about 730,000 distinct CDR3 sequences, more than 40% appearing once. Study findings and constraints: No conclusive comparison of naive versus antigen-experienced cells was possible with unsorted PBMCs. TCR beta diversity per million T cells fell roughly linearly with age.

A word on this clonotype: The antigen remains undetermined.

Extractions gave at least 5.5 micrograms of total RNA per sample. The rearrangement joins TRBV6-1 to TRBJ2-1, with 8 bases matching TRBD2. This TCR was recovered from a woman aged 60-75 years in good health. Material for sequencing was blood. The CDR3 sequence is CASSRGGGNEQFF. CDR3 bases: TGTGCCAGCTCTCGGGGGGGCGGCAATGAGCAGTTCTTC.